These T cell receptor beta chains were read from a single sample in a study of blood T cell repertoires in COVID-19. TCRdb's copy holds only in-frame clones and misses some; the assay was immunoSEQ multiplex PCR. The repertoire consists of roughly 370,000 clones, with approximately 87% occurring once and the leading ten covering approximately 10%. Specimen: PBMCs or T cells enriched from blood (not recorded which). The receptors originated from a woman aged 50 to 65 who had recovered from COVID-19. The conserved cysteine and the conserved F or W are not part of the CDR3 here. A D gene is named only where the DNA matches it firmly.

CDR3aa | v_gene | d_gene | j_gene
ARTRGLTDTQY | TRBV27 | NA | TRBJ2-3
ASRGVRVNYGYT | TRBV6-5 | NA | TRBJ1-2
ASSPPAASSYEQY | TRBV7-9 | NA | TRBJ2-7
ASNSPGLNFYGYT | TRBV19 | NA | TRBJ1-2
AWTKAAGRGSKGTIY | TRBV30 | NA | TRBJ1-3
ASSYTIGQYEQY | TRBV6-2/TRBV6-3 | NA | TRBJ2-7
SVKLPGQTSYEQY | TRBV29-1 | TRBD1 | TRBJ2-7
ASRYRLAGYSYNEQF | TRBV28 | TRBD2 | TRBJ2-1
ASKPTSGVLYNEQF | TRBV27 | TRBD2 | TRBJ2-1
ASSYSRSATEAF | TRBV6-5 | NA | TRBJ1-1
ASSSHERRAKNIQY | TRBV7-6 | NA | TRBJ2-4
ASSFQGGFQETQY | TRBV28 | NA | TRBJ2-5
ASSKEESPAPNQPQH | TRBV21-1 | NA | TRBJ1-5
ASRNTGDSFDDTEAF | TRBV25-1 | TRBD1 | TRBJ1-1
ASSTASGYNEQF | TRBV21-1 | NA | TRBJ2-1
ASSSGGAVEQF | TRBV4-3 | TRBD2 | TRBJ2-1
AIKARDRGSEAF | TRBV10-3 | TRBD1 | TRBJ1-1
AWSVGVGGNTEAF | TRBV30 | NA | TRBJ1-1
ASSQGSGSPGDTQY | TRBV3-1/TRBV3-2 | NA | TRBJ2-3
ASSLAPRVGNEKLF | TRBV7-2 | NA | TRBJ1-4
ASSEQGYNEKLF | TRBV6-1 | NA | TRBJ1-4
ASSLDTWREQY | TRBV11-2 | NA | TRBJ2-7
ASSYISSGYNEQF | TRBV4-1 | TRBD2 | TRBJ2-1
ASSYTRRDRDDGYT | TRBV6-2/TRBV6-3 | TRBD1 | TRBJ1-2
ASTQGADTQY | TRBV28 | NA | TRBJ2-3
SASTTVVEQY | TRBV20-1 | NA | TRBJ2-7
ASSPRQGAGYGYT | TRBV19 | TRBD1 | TRBJ1-2
ASSLAGGHEQF | TRBV5-1 | TRBD1 | TRBJ2-1
ATQPGFNSPLH | TRBV28 | NA | TRBJ1-6
ASSSYFVEGGELF | TRBV28 | NA | TRBJ2-2
ASSEEYPGLSLATQY | TRBV2 | NA | TRBJ2-5
SASVIGAEAF | TRBV20-1 | NA | TRBJ1-1
ASSESDSNQPQH | TRBV25-1 | NA | TRBJ1-5
ASSQRNRGETQY | TRBV4-1 | NA | TRBJ2-5
ASRGQGFGYT | TRBV5-1 | TRBD1 | TRBJ1-2
ASSRGALRGRGGYT | TRBV7-8 | NA | TRBJ1-2
ASSFQYNEQF | TRBV11-1 | NA | TRBJ2-1